This TCR beta chain was identified in a study of T cells after yellow fever vaccination. About this clonotype itself: No antigen is known for it.

This CDR3 has 15 residues. J was trimmed by 9 bases and V by 1 base; bases with no gene match: 6. CDR1 and CDR2 (germline): SGHTA, FQGNSA. Study-wide points: One caveat is that FACS-sorted repertoires could contain abundant clonotypes contaminating from the bulk population. It was a weaker secondary response, yet one that peaked faster, at day 5 versus 15. Subsequent booster samples again held most clones from primary vaccination (roughly 95% CD4, roughly 91% CD8).

TCRdb recomputed calls from the 5' RACE reads with MiXCR, one row per CDR3 protein. The sample has 300,000 to 450,000 distinct CDR3 sequences, about 7.8% seen once. Specimen: PBMCs, collected more than 35 days after the first yellow fever vaccination. The chain employs TRBV7-2 and TRBJ1-6; 7 bases line up with TRBD1. This receptor was identified in a young man who received the YFV17D yellow fever vaccine. CDR3 sequence reads: CASSLVQGVGSPLHF. As DNA, the CDR3 is TGTGCCAGCAGCTTAGTTCAGGGGGTGGGTTCACCCCTCCACTTT.